The 28 T cell receptor beta chains below come from one sample, sequenced in a study of T-cell memory formation after mild COVID-19. TCRdb passed the 5' RACE reads through MiXCR, listing each CDR3 protein once. The data hold 450,000 or so distinct CDR3 sequences, with approximately 23% observed a single time. Sequencing used PBMCs or a T cell subset sorted from them (not recorded which). The source is an adult woman who had mild COVID-19 (a few samples of this study predate the infection). Cell type and time point are not known.

This clonotype was observed a handful of times. This chain connects TRBV5-1 to TRBJ2-3, with 8 bases matching TRBD1. Germline values: CDR1 SGHRS, CDR2 YFSETQ. This CDR3 contains 14 residues. V shed 4 bases and J 6 bases; nucleotides not matched to a gene: 7. CDR3 bases: TGCGCCAGCAGCATCAAACAGGGGGGTGATACGCAGTATTTT. Protein sequence: CASSIKQGGDTQYF.

This clonotype has just a few counts. The chain couples TRBV12-3 or TRBV12-4 to TRBJ1-1; D remains ambiguous. Between the trimmed V and J ends, which lost 0 bases and 10 bases, there was a span of 9 bases. The CDR3 covers 12 residues. This CDR3 is CASSLAYRPAFF. The CDR3, as DNA: TGTGCCAGCAGTTTAGCTTACAGACCAGCTTTCTTT.

V and J are TRBV12-3 or TRBV12-4 and TRBJ2-3; D is perhaps TRBD1 (7 bases). V lost 3 bases, J lost 6 bases, and 19 bases lay in between. This CDR3 is 16 amino acids long. CDR3 coding DNA: TGTGCCAGCAGTTTCTTCCCCGCGGCAGGGGGGGATACGCAGTATTTT. This sequence encodes CASSFFPAAGGDTQYF.

The CDR3 bases are TGTGCCAGCAAGCTTGAGACAGGGGGAATCTACGAGCAGTACTTC. Its translation is CASKLETGGIYEQYF. This chain connects TRBV27 to TRBJ2-7; 9 nucleotides line up with TRBD1. CDR1 is MNHEY and CDR2 is SMNVEV in the germline V gene (reference sequence). The V and J ends lost 7 bases and 3 bases, in that order; junction bases with no gene match: 10. The CDR3 runs to 15 residues.

The rearrangement links TRBV7-9 to TRBJ2-3; D call uncertain. Germline lookup yields CDR1 SEHNR and CDR2 FQNEAQ (reference sequence). CDR3 length: 16 amino acids. Trimming pared 2 bases from V and 1 base from J, leaving 13 bases between. The CDR3 is CASSLLVGPRTDTQYF. CDR3 DNA: TGTGCCAGCAGCTTATTGGTCGGACCCCGCACAGATACGCAGTATTTT.

This rearrangement joins TRBV16 to TRBJ2-7, with D unclear. Trimming cost V 5 bases and J 3 bases, with 17 bases left between them. The CDR3 loop spans 15 amino acids. From germline, CDR1 is KGHSY and CDR2 FQNENV. The CDR3 DNA is TGTGCCAGCAGCATCAACCTGGGATGGAACTACGAGCAGTACTTC. Translating it yields CASSINLGWNYEQYF. Using reference TRBV16 and TRBJ2-7 for the parts outside the CDR3, the full variable domain is GEEVAQTPKHLVRGEGQKAKLYCAPIKGHSYVFWYQQVLKNEFKFLISFQNENVFDETGMPKERFSAKCLPNSPCSLEIQATKLEDSAVYFCASSINLGWNYEQYFGPGTRLTVT.

This clonotype was seen only a few times. The chain combines TRBV20-1 with TRBJ2-1; 7 bases are shared with TRBD1. Germline CDR1 and CDR2: DFQATT and SNEGSKA (reference sequence). CDR3 length equals 14 residues. The ends lost 2 bases at V and 9 bases at J; junction bases unmatched: 10. The CDR3 nucleotides read TGCAGTGCTAGATTTCCCGGACAGGTCGGTGAGCAGTTCTTC. It specifies CSARFPGQVGEQFF.

This clonotype showed up just a few times. J is TRBJ2-7 and V is TRBV10-3; TRBD1 aligns across 9 bases. In germline, CDR1 is ENHRY, CDR2 SYGVKD. Losses at the gene ends were 5 bases for V and 0 bases for J; bases not matched to a gene: 5. The CDR3 covers 15 residues. CDR3 in DNA: TGTGCCATCAGTACGGACAGGGGAATCTCCTACGAGCAGTACTTC. It codes for CAISTDRGISYEQYF.

The chain joins TRBV18 to TRBJ2-1; TRBD1 aligns across 11 bases. The CDR3 extends over 17 amino acids. Trimming removed 5 bases from V and 6 bases from J; junction bases left unmatched: 12. Germline CDR1 reads KGHSH; CDR2 reads LQKENI. The CDR3 region is CASSSGWSGTGGNEQFF. The CDR3 nucleotides read TGTGCCAGCTCATCAGGATGGTCCGGGACAGGGGGCAATGAGCAGTTCTTC.

This clonotype has just a few counts. The chain carries TRBV6-2 or TRBV6-3 and TRBJ1-1; 9 positions match TRBD1. V gave up 6 bases and J gave up 3 bases; unmatched junction bases: 5. The V gene's germline CDR1 is MNHEY and CDR2 SVGEGT. The CDR3 length is 14 residues. The DNA for the CDR3 is TGTGCCAGCAGAACACAGGGGGCGGACACTGAAGCTTTCTTT. The encoded protein is CASRTQGADTEAFF.

The chain links TRBV6-5 to TRBJ1-1, with D tentatively TRBD1 (6 bases). The CDR3 has 13 amino acids. Germline V gene data show CDR1 as MNHEY and CDR2 as SVGAGI. The ends were cut back, 1 base at V and 8 bases at J, with 11 bases in the middle. For the CDR3, the DNA is TGTGCCAGCAGTTACTTGCAGGGGATCGAAGCTTTCTTT. This gives the protein CASSYLQGIEAFF.

V gene TRBV4-1 combines with J gene TRBJ2-7; no firm D call. Per the germline V gene, CDR1 is MGHRA and CDR2 is YSYEKL. The V end was cut by 0 bases, the J end by 4 bases, with 7 bases between. This CDR3 contains 13 residues. CDR3 loop: CASSQERFYEQYF. As DNA, the CDR3 is TGCGCCAGCAGCCAAGAGAGGTTTTACGAGCAGTACTTC.

This chain joins TRBV12-3 or TRBV12-4 and TRBJ1-2; D gene unclear. The CDR3 has 12 residues. The V end was cut by 10 bases, the J end by 6 bases, with 15 bases between. The CDR3 sequence: CATRGGLDGYTF. DNA of the CDR3: TGTGCCACCCGGGGAGGGCTCGATGGCTACACCTTC.

This clonotype has only a few counts. The CDR3 coding sequence is TGCAGCGTGAGGTACCAGGGGACGAACACTGAAGCTTTCTTT. Protein sequence: CSVRYQGTNTEAFF. The chain links TRBV29-1 to TRBJ1-1; possibly TRBD1 for D (6 bases). Germline CDR1 reads SQVTM; CDR2 reads ANQGSEA. V lost 6 bases and J lost 1, with 15 bases in between. The CDR3 consists of 14 residues. Using reference TRBV29-1 and TRBJ1-1 for the parts outside the CDR3, the full variable domain is SAVISQKPSRDICQRGTSLTIQCQVDSQVTMMFWYRQQPGQSLTLIATANQGSEATYESGFVIDKFPISRPNLTFSTLTVSNMSPEDSSIYLCSVRYQGTNTEAFFGQGTRLTVV.

This chain connects TRBV10-3 to TRBJ2-3; 7 bases align to TRBD2. Germline assignment: CDR1 ENHRY and CDR2 SYGVKD. There are 15 residues in the CDR3. V dropped 0 bases and J dropped 2; count of bases not matched to a gene: 2. CDR3: CAISESGDYTDTQYF. DNA of the CDR3: TGTGCCATCAGTGAGTCGGGGGACTACACAGATACGCAGTATTTT.

In DNA, the CDR3 is TGCGCCAGCAGCTTGTTTGACAGGGCCACAGATACGCAGTATTTT. Its translation: CASSLFDRATDTQYF. V is TRBV5-1 and J is TRBJ2-3, with 7 bases lining up with TRBD1. Germline V CDR1 and CDR2: SGHRS, YFSETQ. CDR3 length equals 15 residues. Germline trimming cut 1 base from V and 2 bases from J; bases unmatched to any gene: 4.

This clonotype came up a few times. The rearrangement joins TRBV6-1 to TRBJ1-1; a possible D gene is TRBD1 (5 bases). The V gene lost 0 bases and the J gene lost 12 bases, with 23 bases spanning the gap. The germline V gene has CDR1 MNHNS and CDR2 SASEGT. The CDR3 covers 16 residues. The CDR3 nucleotides read TGTGCCAGCAGTGAAGCGCTTCGTCGGGGGGGGATTGAGACTTTCTTT. It yields the protein CASSEALRRGGIETFF.

The chain couples TRBV5-1 to TRBJ1-3; D is uncertain. Germline CDR1 reads SGHRS; CDR2 reads YFSETQ. V lost 4 bases to trimming and J lost 0 bases, with 11 bases between them. The CDR3 sequence is 15 residues long. CDR3 bases: TGCGCCAGCAGCCCCGGGTCCTTCTCTGGAAACACCATATATTTT. Amino acids: CASSPGSFSGNTIYF.

The table lists this clonotype with a few counts. The rearrangement uses TRBV7-9 and TRBJ2-1; perhaps TRBD2 as D (7 bases). The V and J ends lost 3 bases and 4 bases respectively, with 13 bases between them. Germline V gene data show CDR1 as SEHNR and CDR2 as FQNEAQ (reference sequence). The CDR3 loop spans 15 amino acids. CDR3 sequence reads: CASSFGGGPYNEQFF. Here the CDR3 DNA reads TGTGCCAGCAGCTTTGGGGGGGGGCCATACAATGAGCAGTTCTTC. Full variable domain (missing parts from reference TRBV7-9 and TRBJ2-1): DTGVSQNPRHKITKRGQNVTFRCDPISEHNRLYWYRQTLGQGPEFLTYFQNEAQLEKSRLLSDRFSAERPKGSFSTLEIQRTEQGDSAMYLCASSFGGGPYNEQFFGPGTRLTVL.

The gene calls are TRBV4-2 and TRBJ2-2; 8 bases fit TRBD2. V was clipped by 4 bases and J by 6 bases; unmatched bases: 4. This CDR3 spans 14 amino acids. Germline lookup yields CDR1 LGHNA and CDR2 YNFKEQ. CDR3 nucleotide sequence: TGTGCCAGCAGCCCCGGGAGGGAGGCCGGGGAGCTGTTTTTT. It yields the protein CASSPGREAGELFF.

The gene calls are TRBV5-1 and TRBJ2-7, with a weak D call TRBD1 (6 bases). V lost 1 base and J 0 bases, leaving 8 bases between the germline ends. From germline, CDR1 is SGHRS and CDR2 YFSETQ. The CDR3 loop spans 14 amino acids. The DNA for the CDR3 is TGCGCCAGCAGCTTGTCGACAGGCTCCTACGAGCAGTACTTC. Residues: CASSLSTGSYEQYF.

This CDR3 reads CASSYSGGSETQYF. CDR3 nucleotides: TGTGCCAGCAGTTACTCAGGGGGGTCGGAGACCCAGTACTTC. This chain links TRBV6-5 with TRBJ2-5; D is perhaps TRBD1 or TRBD2 (6 bases each). The V end lost 0 bases, the J end lost 5 bases, and 10 bases lay between the germline ends. This CDR3 is 14 amino acids long. The V gene's germline CDR1 is MNHEY and CDR2 SVGAGI.

This clonotype was observed a handful of times. The chain recombines TRBV12-3 or TRBV12-4 with TRBJ2-1; 14 bases agree with TRBD2. The CDR3 totals 16 residues. After removal of 5 bases from V and 13 bases from J, the junction contained 13 bases not matched to a gene. The CDR3 DNA reads TGTGCCAGCAGTACTAGACGACTAGCGGGAGGGCCGCTCCAGTTCTTC. It specifies CASSTRRLAGGPLQFF.

The V and J genes are TRBV2 and TRBJ2-3; 9 bases are shared with TRBD2. CDR1 and CDR2 from the germline V gene are SNHLY and FYNNEI. This CDR3 spans 14 amino acids. The junction had 9 bases not matched to a gene; V was cut back by 8 bases and J by 6 bases. DNA of the CDR3: TGTGCCAGCCTCCAGGCTAGCGGGATCGATACGCAGTATTTT. Amino acids: CASLQASGIDTQYF.

A few counts support this clonotype. The genes are TRBV7-2 and TRBJ2-2; D unclear. The CDR3 is 13 amino acids. Looked up from germline, CDR1 is SGHTA and CDR2 is FQGNSA. The ends were cut back, 5 bases at V and 4 bases at J, with 8 bases in the middle. CDR3 in amino acids: CASSPPPTGELFF. In DNA form, the CDR3 reads TGTGCCAGCAGCCCCCCGCCCACCGGGGAGCTGTTTTTT. The variable domain in full, with the rest retrieved from reference TRBV7-2 and TRBJ2-2, is GAGVSQSPSNKVTEKGKDVELRCDPISGHTALYWYRQSLGQGLEFLIYFQGNSAPDKSGLPSDRFSAERTGGSVSTLTIQRTQQEDSAVYLCASSPPPTGELFFGEGSRLTVL.

The J gene is TRBJ2-7, the V gene TRBV18; D possibly corresponds to TRBD1 (5 bases). Per the germline V gene, CDR1 is KGHSH and CDR2 is LQKENI. V was cut by 2 bases and J by 3 bases, with 8 bases left in between. The CDR3 has 13 amino acids. The CDR3 here is CASSPIDSYEQYF. The CDR3 DNA follows: TGTGCCAGCTCACCAATCGACAGCTACGAGCAGTACTTC.

This clonotype was seen only a few times. The genes are TRBV30 and TRBJ2-7; D possibly uses TRBD1 or TRBD2 (5 bases each). Germline CDR1 GTSNPN, CDR2 SVGIG (reference sequence). This CDR3 is built from 13 residues. V shed 8 bases and J shed 0 bases, with 14 bases lying between them. CDR3 sequence: CAGSRDHSYEQYF. As DNA, the CDR3 is TGTGCCGGCTCTCGGGACCACTCCTACGAGCAGTACTTC.

The sample holds one count of this clonotype. The rearrangement links TRBV9 to TRBJ1-3; maybe TRBD1 (5 bases). The germline V gene encodes CDR1 SGDLS and CDR2 YYNGEE. CDR3 length: 16 residues. V dropped 3 bases and J dropped 7 bases, with 20 bases sitting between them. The CDR3: CASSATGSRVSNTIYF. The DNA of the CDR3 is TGTGCCAGCAGCGCTACAGGATCCAGGGTTTCGAACACCATATATTTT. Complete variable domain (other parts from reference TRBV9 and TRBJ1-3): DSGVTQTPKHLITATGQRVTLRCSPRSGDLSVYWYQQSLDQGLQFLIQYYNGEERAKGNILERFSAQQFPDLHSELNLSSLELGDSALYFCASSATGSRVSNTIYFGEGSWLTVV.